This TCR beta chain emerged from a study of CD8 T cells in ankylosing spondylitis. Study-level points and caveats: Earlier work had already found some motif variants in reactive arthritis synovial fluid and blood. Reports say disease-linked clones showed up significantly more in matched ankylosing spondylitis synovial fluid. The disease-linked clones had a CD8+ phenotype and low blood frequencies.

V shed 0 bases and J shed 2 bases, with 11 bases lying between them. This CDR3 spans 15 amino acids. Germline V gene data show CDR1 as MNHEY and CDR2 as SVGAGI. A single record per CDR3 protein comes from TCRdb applying MiXCR to the 5' RACE reads. The sample records around 250,000 distinct CDR3 sequences, roughly 32% being singletons. Turning to this clonotype: Its target is not known.

The origin of this receptor is a male donor with ankylosing spondylitis or in good health (not recorded which). Sequenced material: blood, either unsorted or a sorted T cell fraction (not recorded which). The rearrangement links TRBV6-5 to TRBJ2-7; no definite D call. The CDR3 DNA reads as TGTGCCAGCAGTTACTCGGCAGACTTAACCTACGAGCAGTACTTC. It specifies CASSYSADLTYEQYF.